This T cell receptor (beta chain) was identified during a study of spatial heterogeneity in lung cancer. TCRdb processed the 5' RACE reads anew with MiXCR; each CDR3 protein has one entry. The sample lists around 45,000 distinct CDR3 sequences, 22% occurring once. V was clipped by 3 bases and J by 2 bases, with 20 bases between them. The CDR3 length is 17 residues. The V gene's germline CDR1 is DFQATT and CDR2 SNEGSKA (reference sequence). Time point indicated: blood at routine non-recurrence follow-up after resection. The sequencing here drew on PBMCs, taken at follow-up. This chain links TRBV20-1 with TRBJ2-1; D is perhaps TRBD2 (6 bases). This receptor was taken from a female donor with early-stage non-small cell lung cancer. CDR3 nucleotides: TGCAGTGCTAGGGCGGAGGAGGGAGCGGGCCCCTACAATGAGCAGTTCTTC. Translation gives CSARAEEGAGPYNEQFF.